This TCR beta chain was observed in a study of type 1 regulatory T cells. TCRdb re-called the reads with MiXCR, one entry per CDR3 protein. There are tens of thousands of distinct CDR3 sequences in the sample; more than 20% occur only once, and roughly 8.3% lies in the top ten. Study findings and constraints: Type 1 regulatory T cells had a more restricted TCR repertoire than non-type 1 regulatory T cells.

Turning to this clonotype: Antigen unknown.

CDR1 is SGHTA and CDR2 is FQGNSA in the germline V gene. The CDR3 runs to 16 residues. V dropped 1 base and J dropped 10 bases, with 17 bases sitting between them. Sequenced: cultured type 1 regulatory T (Tr1) cells, either the whole culture or a sorted fraction (not recorded which). The TCR originated in a human donor in good health. The J gene is TRBJ1-6, the V gene TRBV7-2, with D possibly matching TRBD1 (6 bases). The CDR3 loop is CASSLVGQGSVSPLHF. Written as DNA, the CDR3 is TGTGCCAGCAGCTTAGTGGGCCAGGGGAGTGTCTCACCCCTCCACTTT. Variable domain in full (rest from reference TRBV7-2 and TRBJ1-6): GAGVSQSPSNKVTEKGKDVELRCDPISGHTALYWYRQSLGQGLEFLIYFQGNSAPDKSGLPSDRFSAERTGGSVSTLTIQRTQQEDSAVYLCASSLVGQGSVSPLHFGNGTRLTVT.